Listed below are T cell receptor beta chains from one sample, sequenced in a study of OX40 agonist ivuxolimab in advanced cancers. Profiled with immunoSEQ multiplex PCR; TCRdb holds only in-frame clones, not every one. The sample includes roughly 64,000 clones, roughly 85% of them seen just once. The sequenced sample was CD4+ or CD8+ T cells sorted from blood, obtained in a trial of the OX40 agonist ivuxolimab. These receptors originate from an adult with an advanced solid tumor such as melanoma, head and neck, liver or kidney cancer. The CDR3 runs from the conserved cysteine through the conserved F or W. The order of the fields is J gene, V gene, D gene, CDR3 DNA, CDR3 protein. A D gene is named only where the DNA matches it firmly.

>TRBJ2-3|TRBV18|.
TGTGCCAGCTCACCACAGGGCGCGTCGTCTTCAGATACGCAGTATTTT
CASSPQGASSSDTQYF
>TRBJ2-3|TRBV6-5|TRBD2
TGTGCCAGCAGTAGCACTAGCGGGAGCACAGATACGCAGTATTTT
CASSSTSGSTDTQYF
>TRBJ2-7|TRBV19|TRBD2
TGTGCCAGTAGTATTTCTAGCGGGAGCTACGAGCAGTACTTC
CASSISSGSYEQYF
>TRBJ1-4|TRBV28|.
TGTGCCAGCAGTTTATTGTCCGGGTATGAAAAACTGTTTTTT
CASSLLSGYEKLFF
>TRBJ2-7|TRBV28|.
TGTGCCAGCAGTTTTCAAGCCTACGAGCAGTACTTC
CASSFQAYEQYF
>TRBJ2-3|TRBV6-5|.
TGTGCCAGCAGAAAACTAGCAGTTAGCACAGATACGCAGTATTTT
CASRKLAVSTDTQYF
>TRBJ2-7|TRBV6-4|.
TGTGCCAGCAATCTCCAGGCAACGAAGTCCTACGAGCAGTACTTC
CASNLQATKSYEQYF
>TRBJ1-4|TRBV27|.
TGTGCCAGCAGTTTGAATGTCCAGGGAAAACTGTTTTTT
CASSLNVQGKLFF
>TRBJ2-3|TRBV6-1|.
TGTGCCAGCAGTCCAAGCACAGATACGCAGTATTTT
CASSPSTDTQYF
>TRBJ2-2|TRBV5-4|.
TGTGCCAGCAGCTTACCGAACGCTAACACCGGGGAGCTGTTTTTT
CASSLPNANTGELFF
>TRBJ1-3|TRBV10-3|.
TGTGCCACCTGGGCAGGCCGCACGGGAGGAAACACCATATATTTT
CATWAGRTGGNTIYF